Following are 32 T cell receptor beta chains from one sample sequenced in a study of blood T cell repertoires in COVID-19. Measured with immunoSEQ multiplex PCR; TCRdb has only the in-frame clones, and not every one. This table has about 260,000 clones, about 90% appearing once. The sample taken for sequencing was peripheral blood. All receptors come from a woman aged 30 to 39 with COVID-19, enrolled during active disease.

This sequence joins TRBV5-1 and TRBJ2-7; a weak D match, TRBD2 (7 bases). Germline CDR1 and CDR2: SGHRS and YFSETQ. The CDR3 consists of 15 residues. Deletions cut 0 bases from V and 3 bases from J, with 13 bases between. CDR3 nucleotides: TGCGCCAGCAGCTTGGCCTGGGGAGGGGGCTACGAGCAGTACTTC. Its protein product is CASSLAWGGGYEQYF.

The chain recombines TRBV19 with TRBJ1-2, with 9 bases fitting TRBD1. Losses at the gene ends were 7 bases for V and 5 bases for J; bases not matched to a gene: 8. The CDR3 loop spans 14 amino acids. CDR1 and CDR2 (germline): LNHDA, SQIVND (reference sequence). The CDR3 spells CASTQDRGLYGYTF. The CDR3 DNA is TGTGCCAGTACTCAGGACAGGGGATTATATGGCTACACCTTC.

V is TRBV5-6 and J is TRBJ2-1; 12 bases align to TRBD2. This CDR3 contains 16 residues. The germline V gene encodes CDR1 SGHDT and CDR2 YYEEEE. V shed 2 bases and J 2 bases; nucleotides not matched to a gene: 2. The CDR3 bases are TGTGCCAGCAGCTTTCTAGCGGGAGGGACCTACAATGAGCAGTTCTTC. Protein: CASSFLAGGTYNEQFF.

The chain couples TRBV5-1 to TRBJ1-2; D is undetermined. The V gene's germline CDR1 is SGHRS and CDR2 YFSETQ. V was trimmed by 0 bases and J by 7 bases, leaving 4 bases between them. The CDR3 totals 11 residues. The CDR3 sequence: CASSLGVGYTF. The CDR3 region has the DNA TGCGCCAGCAGCTTGGGCGTTGGCTACACCTTC.

The V gene is TRBV6-5, the J gene TRBJ1-1, with unresolved D. Germline CDR1 MNHEY, CDR2 SVGAGI. Deletions cut 5 bases from V and 4 bases from J, with 11 bases between. The CDR3 length is 13 residues. The CDR3 nucleotides are TGTGCCAGCAGTACGCCAGGATCCACTGAAGCTTTCTTT. Translating it yields CASSTPGSTEAFF.

This CDR3 is CASKGDRFYEQYF. In nucleotides, the CDR3 is TGTGCCAGCAAGGGGGACAGATTCTACGAGCAGTACTTC. The J gene is TRBJ2-7, the V gene TRBV12-3 or TRBV12-4, with 7 bases matching TRBD1. V dropped 7 bases and J dropped 3; count of bases not matched to a gene: 6. The CDR3 extends over 13 amino acids.

This clone appeared a few times. The chain is built from TRBV6-5 and TRBJ2-7; weak D call: TRBD1 (5 bases). The germline V gene encodes CDR1 MNHEY and CDR2 SVGAGI. The V and J ends lost 9 bases and 1 base respectively, with 10 bases between them. The CDR3 length is 12 residues. CDR3 protein: CASQGPSYEQYF. The CDR3 region has the DNA TGTGCCAGTCAGGGCCCTTCCTACGAGCAGTACTTC.

This clone was recorded once. V is TRBV3-1 (or the pseudogene TRBV3-2) and J is TRBJ2-3; the D gene is possibly TRBD2 (6 bases). Germline CDR1 and CDR2: LGHDT and YNNKEL (reference sequence). This CDR3 region has 16 residues. V was cut by 3 bases and J by 3 bases, with 16 bases left in between. CDR3 sequence: CASSHLPGLGTDTQYF. DNA of the CDR3: TGTGCCAGCAGCCACCTTCCGGGACTGGGAACAGATACGCAGTATTTT.

The V gene is TRBV20-1, the J gene TRBJ1-2; no definite D call. V was cut by 0 bases and J by 8 bases, with 7 bases left in between. CDR3 length: 11 residues. Germline V gives CDR1 DFQATT, CDR2 SNEGSKA (reference sequence). The CDR3, as DNA: TGCAGTGCTAGAGAGCCAGAAGGCTACACCTTC. As protein: CSAREPEGYTF.

The chain combines TRBV2 with TRBJ1-1; weak D call: TRBD1 (5 bases). The CDR3 runs 14 residues. The germline V gene has CDR1 SNHLY and CDR2 FYNNEI. V was shortened by 8 bases and J by 2 bases, with 15 bases between the two germline ends. This CDR3 reads CASRLRQSNTEAFF. CDR3 bases: TGTGCCAGCCGTTTAAGACAGTCTAACACTGAAGCTTTCTTT.

This sequence joins TRBV28 and TRBJ2-4; 7 nucleotides line up with TRBD2. The CDR3 is made up of 16 amino acids. The germline V gene has CDR1 MDHEN and CDR2 SYDVKM. V gave up 3 bases and J gave up 0 bases; unmatched junction bases: 5. This CDR3 reads CASSFGGYLAKNIQYF. Here the CDR3 DNA reads TGTGCCAGCAGTTTCGGGGGGTATCTAGCCAAAAACATTCAGTACTTC. Filled out from reference TRBV28 and TRBJ2-4, the complete variable domain reads DVKVTQSSRYLVKRTGEKVFLECVQDMDHENMFWYRQDPGLGLRLIYFSYDVKMKEKGDIPEGYSVSREKKERFSLILESASTNQTSMYLCASSFGGYLAKNIQYFGAGTRLSVL.

The chain carries TRBV9 and TRBJ1-6; TRBD1 is a possible D gene (5 bases). Trimming removed 3 bases from V and 8 bases from J, with 15 bases in between. The V gene's germline CDR1 is SGDLS and CDR2 YYNGEE. This CDR3 spans 15 amino acids. CDR3 nucleotide sequence: TGTGCCAGCAGCGAGGGGACTCTTAGCTATTCACCCCTCCACTTT. Protein product: CASSEGTLSYSPLHF.

The chain couples TRBV21-1 to TRBJ1-6. TRBV21-1 is classified as a pseudogene. This CDR3 spans 16 amino acids. CDR3 coding DNA: TGTGCCAGCAGCAAAGCGGGACTGGATGGGAATTCACCCCTCCACTTT. Its protein is CASSKAGLDGNSPLHF.

The rearrangement uses TRBV7-8 and TRBJ2-7, with 8 bases fitting TRBD1. The V gene end was trimmed by 5 bases and the J gene end by 5 bases; junction bases not matched to a gene: 8. The CDR3 contains 14 residues. Germline V gives CDR1 SGHVS, CDR2 FQNEAQ. CDR3 in amino acids: CASSRDRFGHEQYF. The CDR3, as DNA: TGTGCCAGCAGCCGGGACAGGTTCGGTCACGAGCAGTACTTC.

V usage is TRBV10-1 and J usage is TRBJ2-3; 10 nucleotides match TRBD2. CDR1 and CDR2 (germline): WNHNN, SYGVQD (reference sequence). V lost 2 bases to trimming and J lost 4 bases; unmatched junction nucleotides: 9. CDR3 length: 17 amino acids. The CDR3 coding sequence is TGCGCCAGCAGTGAGACGCGGGCTAGCGGGAGTCCAGATACGCAGTATTTT. Translated: CASSETRASGSPDTQYF.

The chain joins TRBV3-1 (or the pseudogene TRBV3-2) to TRBJ1-5; maybe TRBD1 (5 bases). Germline lookup yields CDR1 LGHDT and CDR2 YNNKEL (reference sequence). This CDR3 comprises 14 residues. Trimming pared 3 bases from V and 6 bases from J, leaving 12 bases between. CDR3 residues: CASSQGHGSQPQHF. CDR3 sequence (DNA): TGTGCCAGCAGCCAGGGGCACGGTAGTCAGCCCCAGCATTTT.

This clone was picked up a small number of times. J is TRBJ1-5 and V is TRBV6-5, with a tentative D call TRBD1 (6 bases). The CDR3 contains 15 residues. Trimming pared 4 bases from V and 1 base from J, leaving 11 bases between. Germline assignment: CDR1 MNHEY and CDR2 SVGAGI. Here the CDR3 reads CASSLADSSNQPQHF. The CDR3 nucleotides are TGTGCCAGCAGTTTGGCGGACAGCAGCAATCAGCCCCAGCATTTT.

The genes are TRBV28 and TRBJ2-7; 8 positions agree with TRBD1. The CDR3 is made up of 15 amino acids. V dropped 7 bases and J dropped 0; count of bases not matched to a gene: 8. The germline CDR1 and CDR2 sequences are MDHEN and SYDVKM. For the CDR3, the DNA is TGTGCCAGCACCCCTGCGGGACAGGCCTCCTACGAGCAGTACTTC. This translates into CASTPAGQASYEQYF.

V usage is TRBV28 and J usage is TRBJ2-7; unclear D gene. V dropped 3 bases and J dropped 0 bases, with 15 bases sitting between them. CDR1 and CDR2 from the germline V gene are MDHEN and SYDVKM. The length of the CDR3 is 16 residues. The CDR3 DNA is TGTGCCAGCAGTTTCCTACGAGGCAAAGGCTCCTACGAGCAGTACTTC. Translation gives CASSFLRGKGSYEQYF.

The J gene is TRBJ2-2, the V gene TRBV5-1, with TRBD2 identical over 7 bases. CDR3 length: 16 amino acids. Germline trimming cut 1 base from V and 0 bases from J; bases unmatched to any gene: 3. In germline, CDR1 is SGHRS, CDR2 YFSETQ. In DNA, the CDR3 is TGCGCCAGCAGCTTGTCCCTAGCGGCGAACACCGGGGAGCTGTTTTTT. Its protein product is CASSLSLAANTGELFF.

The chain carries TRBV5-4 and TRBJ2-7; 12 nucleotides align to TRBD2. V dropped 3 bases and J dropped 0; count of bases not matched to a gene: 7. The CDR3 totals 17 residues. CDR1 SGHNT and CDR2 YYREEE come from the germline V gene (reference sequence). The CDR3 region has the DNA TGTGCCAGCAGCTCGGGGACTAGCGGGTACCTCTCCTACGAGCAGTACTTC. As protein: CASSSGTSGYLSYEQYF.

This chain joins TRBV28 and TRBJ1-2; D is possibly TRBD1 (6 bases). Germline values: CDR1 MDHEN, CDR2 SYDVKM. V lost 8 bases and J 4 bases, leaving 17 bases between the germline ends. The CDR3 is made up of 14 amino acids. The DNA for the CDR3 is TGTGCCAGCGTTGGGGGTGGGGGCAGCTATGGCTACACCTTC. Encoded protein: CASVGGGGSYGYTF.

A single count supports this clone. The chain couples TRBV7-9 to TRBJ2-1; 8 nucleotides align to TRBD2. Germline trimming cut 2 bases from V and 1 base from J; bases unmatched to any gene: 7. This CDR3 comprises 17 residues. Germline V lookup: CDR1 SEHNR, CDR2 FQNEAQ (reference sequence). CDR3 amino acids: CASSLPGLAASYNEQFF. The CDR3 region has the DNA TGTGCCAGCAGCTTACCTGGACTAGCCGCGTCCTACAATGAGCAGTTCTTC. The variable domain in full, with the rest retrieved from reference TRBV7-9 and TRBJ2-1, is DTGVSQNPRHKITKRGQNVTFRCDPISEHNRLYWYRQTLGQGPEFLTYFQNEAQLEKSRLLSDRFSAERPKGSFSTLEIQRTEQGDSAMYLCASSLPGLAASYNEQFFGPGTRLTVL.

The count of this clone is one. The chain employs TRBV18 and TRBJ1-4; D is ambiguous. The CDR3 has 16 residues. Trimming cost V 1 base and J 8 bases, with 17 bases left between them. CDR1 is KGHSH and CDR2 is LQKENI in the germline V gene. In nucleotides, the CDR3 is TGTGCCAGCTCACCACGTCCCACGACTAGTACGGAAAAACTGTTTTTT. It is translated as CASSPRPTTSTEKLFF.

The chain uses TRBV7-3 and TRBJ1-1; D is possibly TRBD1 (6 bases). Germline CDR1 and CDR2: SGHTA and FQGTGA. V lost 0 bases, J lost 6 bases, and 11 bases lay in between. CDR3 length: 14 amino acids. The CDR3 coding sequence is TGTGCCAGCAGCTTAACGGACAGCAGGTCTGAAGCTTTCTTT. Protein: CASSLTDSRSEAFF.

This clone was counted a single time. The chain combines TRBV7-9 with TRBJ1-1, with D uncertain. The V gene lost 1 base and the J gene lost 0 bases, with 6 bases spanning the gap. The CDR3 consists of 14 residues. Germline V gene lookup returns CDR1 SEHNR and CDR2 FQNEAQ (reference sequence). The CDR3 spells CASSLEQMNTEAFF. CDR3 nucleotide sequence: TGTGCCAGCAGCTTAGAACAAATGAACACTGAAGCTTTCTTT.

In the case of this clone: The junction does not match germline at one end; this may be a read error. This chain connects TRBV4-1 to TRBJ2-2; no firm D call. The CDR3 is 15 amino acids. Germline-derived CDR1 and CDR2 are MGHRA and YSYEKL. This chain's CDR3 is CASSQAVSHTGELFF. In DNA form, the CDR3 reads TGCGCCAGCAGTCAAGCCGTCTCTCACACCGGGGAGCTGTTTTTT.

V and J are TRBV18 and TRBJ1-3; 7 bases map to TRBD1. CDR1 is KGHSH, CDR2 LQKENI, per germline. The CDR3 extends over 13 amino acids. Germline trimming cut 6 bases from V and 2 bases from J; bases unmatched to any gene: 1. As DNA, the CDR3 is TGTGCCAGCTCTGGGACAGCTGGAAACACCATATATTTT. This sequence encodes CASSGTAGNTIYF.

The chain has TRBV4-1 and TRBJ1-2; TRBD1 agrees at 11 bases. V shed 1 base, J shed 4 bases, and the junction held 2 bases outside the gene matches. CDR3 length: 15 residues. Per germline, CDR1 MGHRA and CDR2 YSYEKL. As DNA, the CDR3 is TGCGCCAGCAGCCAAGGGGGACAGGGGGTCTATGGCTACACCTTC. It codes for CASSQGGQGVYGYTF.

V and J are TRBV28 and TRBJ1-6; 9 nucleotides match TRBD1. Germline V lookup: CDR1 MDHEN, CDR2 SYDVKM. The CDR3 runs to 16 residues. V lost 5 bases and J lost 7; bases outside the gene matches: 9. The CDR3 DNA reads as TGTGCCAGCAGTCTCCCCGCCGGGACAGGGAATTCACCCCTCCACTTT. Its protein product is CASSLPAGTGNSPLHF.

The genes are TRBV7-9 and TRBJ1-2; no reliable D call. The CDR3 loop spans 14 amino acids. The ends were cut back, 2 bases at V and 1 base at J, with 8 bases in the middle. CDR1 SEHNR and CDR2 FQNEAQ come from the germline V gene (reference sequence). The CDR3: CASSLPGNNYGYTF. DNA of the CDR3: TGTGCCAGCAGCTTACCCGGGAATAACTATGGCTACACCTTC.

This chain connects TRBV7-2 to TRBJ2-6, with TRBD1 identical over 7 bases. CDR3 length: 15 residues. Germline lookup yields CDR1 SGHTA and CDR2 FQGNSA. The J segment lost 2 bases and the V segment lost 3 bases, leaving 1 base of the junction unmatched. The CDR3 loop is CASSFGTAGANVLTF. CDR3 in DNA: TGTGCCAGCAGCTTTGGGACAGCTGGGGCCAACGTCCTGACTTTC.